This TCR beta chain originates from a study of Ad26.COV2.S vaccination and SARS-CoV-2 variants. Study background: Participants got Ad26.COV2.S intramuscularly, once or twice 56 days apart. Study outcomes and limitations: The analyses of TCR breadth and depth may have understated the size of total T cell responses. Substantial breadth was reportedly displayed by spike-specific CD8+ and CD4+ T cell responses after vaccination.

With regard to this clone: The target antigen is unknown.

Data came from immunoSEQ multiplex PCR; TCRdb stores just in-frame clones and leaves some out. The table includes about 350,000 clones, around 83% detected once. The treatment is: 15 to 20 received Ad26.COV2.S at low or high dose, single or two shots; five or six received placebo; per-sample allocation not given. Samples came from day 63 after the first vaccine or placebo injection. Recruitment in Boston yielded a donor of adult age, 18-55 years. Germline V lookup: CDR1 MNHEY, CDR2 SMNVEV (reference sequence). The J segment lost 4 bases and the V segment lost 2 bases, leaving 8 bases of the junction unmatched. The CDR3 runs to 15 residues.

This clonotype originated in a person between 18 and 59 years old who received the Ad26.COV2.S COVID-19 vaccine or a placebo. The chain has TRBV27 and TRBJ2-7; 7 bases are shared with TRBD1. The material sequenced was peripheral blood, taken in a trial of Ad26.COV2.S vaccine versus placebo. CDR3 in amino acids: CASSLRKGALYEQYF. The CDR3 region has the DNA TGTGCCAGCAGTTTACGAAAGGGGGCGTTGTACGAGCAGTACTTC.